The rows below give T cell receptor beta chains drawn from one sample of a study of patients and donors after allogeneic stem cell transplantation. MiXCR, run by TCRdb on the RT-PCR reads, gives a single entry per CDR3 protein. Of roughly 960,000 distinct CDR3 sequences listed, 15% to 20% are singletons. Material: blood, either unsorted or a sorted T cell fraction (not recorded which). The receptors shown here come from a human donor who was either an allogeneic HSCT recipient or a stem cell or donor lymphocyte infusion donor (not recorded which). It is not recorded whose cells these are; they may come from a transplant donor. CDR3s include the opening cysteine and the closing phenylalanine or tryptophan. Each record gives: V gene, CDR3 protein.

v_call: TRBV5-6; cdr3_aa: CASISRDEQYF
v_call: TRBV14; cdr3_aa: CASSQGDRVGTLANEQFF
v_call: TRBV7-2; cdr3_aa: CASSFRQITGELFF
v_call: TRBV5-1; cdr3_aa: CASSLGRVADNEQFF
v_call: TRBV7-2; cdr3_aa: CASSFAGATNEQFF
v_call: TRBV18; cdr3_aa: CASSPGRVTYEQYF
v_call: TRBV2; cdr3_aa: CASSVRAGGLGVTDTQYF
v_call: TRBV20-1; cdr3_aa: CSATAGLYGYTF
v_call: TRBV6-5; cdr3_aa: CASSSSDRSSYNSPLHF
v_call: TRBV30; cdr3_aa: CALETGGNEQYF
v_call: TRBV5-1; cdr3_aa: CASSPGRPGYNEQFF
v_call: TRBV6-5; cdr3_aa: CASSYLSGEETQYF
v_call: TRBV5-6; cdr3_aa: CASSWDASSYEQYF
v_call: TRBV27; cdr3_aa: CASTTSGGSAYVQYF
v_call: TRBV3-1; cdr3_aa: CASSPRQGSYGYTF
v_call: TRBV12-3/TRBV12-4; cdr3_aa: CASSLGGAETGGLFF
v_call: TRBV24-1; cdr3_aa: CATSDLEREGREQFF
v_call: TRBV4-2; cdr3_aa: CASSQGVGQSNTGELFF
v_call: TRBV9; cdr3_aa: CASSVRTGPSPLHF
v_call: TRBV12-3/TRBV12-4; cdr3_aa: CASSSPTPSYNSPLHF
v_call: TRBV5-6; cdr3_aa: CASSLIGTGVTGELFF
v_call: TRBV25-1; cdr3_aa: CASSDLSNMAETQYF
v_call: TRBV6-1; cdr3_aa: CASNYLEPPYEQYF
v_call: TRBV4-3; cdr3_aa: CASSQATGVYTEAFF
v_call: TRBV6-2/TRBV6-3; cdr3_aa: CASSPGLAGQYNEQFF
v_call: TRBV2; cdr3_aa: CASKGGEDQPQHF
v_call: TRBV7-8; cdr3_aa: CASSSSSRGEQYF
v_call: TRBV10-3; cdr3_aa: CAIRGTGGRTEAFF
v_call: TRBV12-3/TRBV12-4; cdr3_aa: CASRRTSGMNGEQYF
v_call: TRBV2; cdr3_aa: CASCQGQGPYNEQFF
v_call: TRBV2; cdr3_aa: CASSGQGAQGEKLFF
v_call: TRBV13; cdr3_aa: CASSPPGSPGETQYF
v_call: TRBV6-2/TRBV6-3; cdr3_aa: CASSYSDSGGPPSYSTDTQYF
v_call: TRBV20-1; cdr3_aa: CSVADSSYEQYF
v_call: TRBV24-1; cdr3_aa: CATSDYKGQGEDEQYF
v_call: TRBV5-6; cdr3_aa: CASSHSDGGNSPLHF
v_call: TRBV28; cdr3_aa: CASSAQGLGAHF
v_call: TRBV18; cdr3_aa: CASSPRTSESTDTQYF
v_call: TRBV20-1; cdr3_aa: CSARDHHDGGLNQPQHF
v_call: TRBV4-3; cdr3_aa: CASSQVFQGAYEQYF
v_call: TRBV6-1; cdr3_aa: CASSEGGHIQYF
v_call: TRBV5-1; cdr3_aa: CASSVRDRVYEQYF